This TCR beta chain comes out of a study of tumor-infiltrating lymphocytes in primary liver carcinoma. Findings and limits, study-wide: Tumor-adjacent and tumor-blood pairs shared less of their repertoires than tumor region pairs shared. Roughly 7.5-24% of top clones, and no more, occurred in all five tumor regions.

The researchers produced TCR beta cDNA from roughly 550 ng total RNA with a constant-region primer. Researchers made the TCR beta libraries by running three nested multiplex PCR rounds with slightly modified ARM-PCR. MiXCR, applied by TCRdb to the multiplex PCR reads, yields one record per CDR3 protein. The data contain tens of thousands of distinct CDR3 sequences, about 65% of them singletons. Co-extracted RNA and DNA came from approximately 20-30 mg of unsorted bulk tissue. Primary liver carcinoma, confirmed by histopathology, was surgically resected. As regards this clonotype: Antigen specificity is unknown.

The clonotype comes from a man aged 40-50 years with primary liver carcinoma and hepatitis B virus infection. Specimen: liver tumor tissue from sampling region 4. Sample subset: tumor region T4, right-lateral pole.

The chain's CDR3 is CASKTRAQETQYF. The CDR3 nucleotides are TGTGCCAGCAAGACAAGGGCCCAAGAGACCCAGTACTTC. This chain connects TRBV28 to TRBJ2-5; D remains unclear. The length of the CDR3 is 13 residues. The ends were cut back, 7 bases at V and 1 base at J, with 10 bases in the middle. Germline CDR1 MDHEN, CDR2 SYDVKM.